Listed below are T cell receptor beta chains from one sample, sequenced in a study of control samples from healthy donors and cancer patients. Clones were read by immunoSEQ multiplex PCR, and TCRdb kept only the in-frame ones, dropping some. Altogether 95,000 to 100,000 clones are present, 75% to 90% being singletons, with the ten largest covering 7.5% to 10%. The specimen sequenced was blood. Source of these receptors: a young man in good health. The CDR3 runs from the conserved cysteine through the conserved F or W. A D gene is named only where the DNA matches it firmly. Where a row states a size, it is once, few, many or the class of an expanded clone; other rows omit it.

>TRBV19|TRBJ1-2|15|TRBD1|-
CASNSIQGLLVGYTF
TGTGCCAGTAATTCCATACAGGGGCTACTAGTTGGCTACACCTTC
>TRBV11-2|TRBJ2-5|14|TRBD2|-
CASSLAGLQETQYF
TGTGCCAGCAGCCTAGCGGGGTTACAAGAGACCCAGTACTTC
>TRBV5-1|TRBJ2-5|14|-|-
CASSLNGRGETQYF
TGCGCCAGCAGCTTGAACGGCCGGGGAGAGACCCAGTACTTC
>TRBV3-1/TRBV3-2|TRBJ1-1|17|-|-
CASSPLTGRSSNTEAFF
TGTGCCAGCAGCCCATTAACGGGACGATCCTCGAACACTGAAGCTTTCTTT
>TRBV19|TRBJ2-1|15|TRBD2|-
CASSMGTSGYNEQFF
TGTGCCAGTAGTATGGGGACTAGCGGCTACAATGAGCAGTTCTTC
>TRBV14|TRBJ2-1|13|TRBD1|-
CASSQFYRGEQFF
TGTGCCAGCAGCCAGTTCTACAGGGGTGAGCAGTTCTTC
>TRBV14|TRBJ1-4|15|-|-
CASSQVQGRLEKLFF
TGTGCCAGCAGCCAAGTTCAGGGAAGGTTGGAAAAACTGTTTTTT
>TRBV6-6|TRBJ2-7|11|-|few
CASSGDYEQYF
TGTGCCAGCAGCGGGGACTACGAGCAGTACTTC
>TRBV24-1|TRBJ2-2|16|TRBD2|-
CATSDARGGLAGELFF
TGTGCCACCAGTGACGCTCGGGGGGGATTGGCCGGGGAGCTGTTTTTT
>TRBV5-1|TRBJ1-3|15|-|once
CASSFSQGAGNTIYF
TGCGCCAGCAGCTTTTCCCAGGGAGCAGGAAACACCATATATTTT
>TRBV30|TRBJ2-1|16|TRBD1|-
CAWSRWRDRGDNEQFF
TGTGCCTGGAGCCGGTGGAGGGACAGGGGGGACAATGAGCAGTTCTTC
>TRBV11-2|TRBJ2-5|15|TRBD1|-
CASSFRDRSWETQYF
TGTGCCAGCAGTTTCCGGGACAGAAGTTGGGAGACCCAGTACTTC
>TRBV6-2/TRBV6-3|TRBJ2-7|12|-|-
CASSPVSARQYF
TGTGCCAGCAGCCCGGTCTCGGCTAGGCAGTACTTC
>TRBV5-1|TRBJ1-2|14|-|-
CARRGGASNYGYTF
TGCGCCCGCCGGGGGGGGGCGAGCAACTATGGCTACACCTTC
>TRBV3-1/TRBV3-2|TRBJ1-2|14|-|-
CASSPHHSGYGYTF
TGTGCCAGCAGCCCGCACCACTCAGGCTATGGCTACACCTTC
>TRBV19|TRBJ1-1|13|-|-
CASKKVMETEAFF
TGTGCCAGTAAAAAGGTTATGGAGACTGAAGCTTTCTTT
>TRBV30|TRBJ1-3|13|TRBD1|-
CAWNGQGAYTIYF
TGTGCCTGGAACGGACAGGGGGCTTACACCATATATTTT
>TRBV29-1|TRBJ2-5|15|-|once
CSALPGTGNQETQYF
TGCAGCGCTCTGCCCGGGACTGGGAACCAAGAGACCCAGTACTTC
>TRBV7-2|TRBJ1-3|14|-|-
CASKGTLSGNTIYF
TGTGCCAGCAAAGGGACACTTTCTGGAAACACCATATATTTT
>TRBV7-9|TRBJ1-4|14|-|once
CASSSGDAREKLFF
TGTGCCAGCAGCTCAGGGGACGCGAGGGAAAAACTGTTTTTT
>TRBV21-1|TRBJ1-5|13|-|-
CDGGRSIDQPQHF
TGTGACGGGGGGAGGTCAATCGATCAGCCCCAGCATTTT
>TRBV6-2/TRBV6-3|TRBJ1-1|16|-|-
CASSFGLRGDGTEAFF
TGTGCCAGCAGCTTCGGACTCCGGGGGGACGGGACTGAAGCTTTCTTT
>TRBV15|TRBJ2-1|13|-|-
CATSSAWTFEQFF
TGTGCCACCAGCAGCGCTTGGACTTTTGAGCAGTTCTTC
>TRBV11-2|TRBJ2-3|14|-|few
CASSFSIGTDTQYF
TGTGCCAGCAGCTTTTCGATAGGCACAGATACGCAGTATTTT
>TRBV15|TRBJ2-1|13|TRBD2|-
CATSRGGFDEQFF
TGTGCCACCAGCAGGGGGGGGTTCGATGAGCAGTTCTTC
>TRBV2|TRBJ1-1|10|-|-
CASRDYEAFF
TGTGCCAGCAGGGACTATGAAGCTTTCTTT
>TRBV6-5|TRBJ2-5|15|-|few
CASRKGRRLQETQYF
TGTGCCAGCAGGAAGGGACGGAGACTTCAAGAGACCCAGTACTTC
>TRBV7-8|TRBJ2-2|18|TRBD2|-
CASSLITSGREYTGELFF
TGTGCCAGCAGCTTAATAACTAGCGGGAGGGAGTACACCGGGGAGCTGTTTTTT
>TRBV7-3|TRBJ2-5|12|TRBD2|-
CASSLAGGPQYF
TGTGCCAGCAGCTTAGCGGGGGGGCCCCAGTACTTC
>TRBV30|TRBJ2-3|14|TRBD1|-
CAWSRQGALDTQYF
TGTGCCTGGAGTCGGCAGGGGGCCCTAGATACGCAGTATTTT
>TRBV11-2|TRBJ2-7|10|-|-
CASSGLEQYF
TGTGCCAGCAGCGGTTTGGAGCAGTACTTC
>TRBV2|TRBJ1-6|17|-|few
CASSDLPRSSYNSPLHF
TGTGCCAGCAGTGATCTTCCGAGGAGCTCCTATAATTCACCCCTCCACTTT
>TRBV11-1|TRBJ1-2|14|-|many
CASSSDPFNYGYTF
TGTGCCAGCAGCTCGGACCCATTTAACTATGGCTACACCTTC
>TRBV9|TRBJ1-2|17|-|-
CASSVTGSKRSNYGYTF
TGTGCCAGCAGCGTTACGGGTTCCAAGAGGTCTAACTATGGCTACACCTTC
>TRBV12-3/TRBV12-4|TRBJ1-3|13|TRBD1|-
CASSRDRADTIYF
TGTGCCAGCAGTCGCGACAGGGCGGACACCATATATTTT
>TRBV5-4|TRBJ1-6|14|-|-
CASSIGGWDSPLHF
TGTGCCAGCAGCATAGGGGGTTGGGATTCACCCCTCCACTTT
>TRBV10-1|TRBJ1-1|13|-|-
CASSESGLVEAFF
TGCGCCAGCAGTGAGTCCGGTTTGGTCGAAGCTTTCTTT
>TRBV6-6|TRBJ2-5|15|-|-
CASTQSATVQETQYF
TGTGCCAGCACCCAATCGGCGACAGTCCAAGAGACCCAGTACTTC
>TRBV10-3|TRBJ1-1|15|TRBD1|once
CAISWTGGLGTEAFF
TGTGCCATCTCTTGGACAGGGGGCTTGGGCACTGAAGCTTTCTTT
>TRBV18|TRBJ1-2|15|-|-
CASSPLPGLNYGYTF
TGTGCCAGCTCACCCCTCCCGGGGTTAAACTATGGCTACACCTTC
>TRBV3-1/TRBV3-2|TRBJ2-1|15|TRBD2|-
CASSQGLAGGYEQFF
TGTGCCAGCAGCCAAGGCCTAGCGGGAGGGTATGAGCAGTTCTTC
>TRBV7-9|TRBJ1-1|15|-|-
CASSSRRGAYTEAFF
TGTGCCAGCAGCTCCAGGCGGGGTGCCTACACTGAAGCTTTCTTT
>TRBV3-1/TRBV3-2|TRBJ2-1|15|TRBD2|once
CASSQGTSGRNEQFF
TGTGCCAGCAGCCAGGGGACTAGCGGGAGGAATGAGCAGTTCTTC
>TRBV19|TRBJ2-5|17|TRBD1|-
CASSIDISTGQGKTQYF
TGTGCCAGTAGTATAGATATCTCCACCGGACAGGGAAAGACCCAGTACTTC
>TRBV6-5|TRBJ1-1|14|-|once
CASSYGGGRTEAFF
TGTGCCAGCAGTTACGGCGGGGGGCGGACTGAAGCTTTCTTT
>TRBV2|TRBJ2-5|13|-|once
CASSVDVGETQYF
TGTGCCAGCAGTGTTGACGTTGGAGAGACCCAGTACTTC
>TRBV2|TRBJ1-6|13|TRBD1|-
CARGTGQNSPLHF
TGTGCCAGAGGGACAGGGCAAAATTCACCCCTCCACTTT
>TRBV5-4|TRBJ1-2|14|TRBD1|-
CASSSGTGSYGYTF
TGTGCCAGCAGTAGTGGGACAGGGAGCTATGGCTACACCTTC
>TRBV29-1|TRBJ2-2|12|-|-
CSVAGSAGELFF
TGCAGCGTGGCCGGATCAGCCGGGGAGCTGTTTTTT
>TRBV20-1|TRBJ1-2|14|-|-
CSASGPGGNYGYTF
TGCAGTGCTAGTGGCCCGGGGGGTAACTATGGCTACACCTTC